This TCR beta chain was obtained from a study of blood T cell repertoires in COVID-19. Germline loops: CDR1 LGHDT, CDR2 YNNKEL (reference sequence). The CDR3 spans 11 residues. Trimming took 4 bases from V and 12 from J, leaving 12 bases between them. Clones were read by immunoSEQ multiplex PCR, and TCRdb kept only the in-frame ones, dropping some. Among about 100,000 clones listed, roughly 84% were seen once. The chain recombines TRBV3-1 (or the pseudogene TRBV3-2) with TRBJ2-5; D not resolved. The sequenced sample consisted of peripheral blood. The sequence was obtained from a human donor in a cohort sampled during active COVID-19. CDR3 nucleotide sequence: TGTGCCAGCAGCCTGAGACATTTCGAGTACTTC. Amino acids: CASSLRHFEYF.